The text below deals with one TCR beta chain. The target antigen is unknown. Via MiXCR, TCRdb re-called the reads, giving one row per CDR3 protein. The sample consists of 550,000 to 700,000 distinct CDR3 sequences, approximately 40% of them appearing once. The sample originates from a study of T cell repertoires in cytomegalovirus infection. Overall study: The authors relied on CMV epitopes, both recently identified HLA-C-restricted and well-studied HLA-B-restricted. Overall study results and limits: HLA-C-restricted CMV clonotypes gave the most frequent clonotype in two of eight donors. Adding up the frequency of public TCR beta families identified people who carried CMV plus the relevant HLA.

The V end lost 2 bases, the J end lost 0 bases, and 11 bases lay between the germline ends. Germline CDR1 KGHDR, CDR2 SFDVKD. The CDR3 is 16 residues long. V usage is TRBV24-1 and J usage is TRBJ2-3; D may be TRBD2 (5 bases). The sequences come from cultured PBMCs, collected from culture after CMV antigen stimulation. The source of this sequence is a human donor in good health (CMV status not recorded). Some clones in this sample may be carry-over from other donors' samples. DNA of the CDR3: TGTGCCACCAGTGATTCGCGCCGACTAAGCACAGATACGCAGTATTTT. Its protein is CATSDSRRLSTDTQYF.